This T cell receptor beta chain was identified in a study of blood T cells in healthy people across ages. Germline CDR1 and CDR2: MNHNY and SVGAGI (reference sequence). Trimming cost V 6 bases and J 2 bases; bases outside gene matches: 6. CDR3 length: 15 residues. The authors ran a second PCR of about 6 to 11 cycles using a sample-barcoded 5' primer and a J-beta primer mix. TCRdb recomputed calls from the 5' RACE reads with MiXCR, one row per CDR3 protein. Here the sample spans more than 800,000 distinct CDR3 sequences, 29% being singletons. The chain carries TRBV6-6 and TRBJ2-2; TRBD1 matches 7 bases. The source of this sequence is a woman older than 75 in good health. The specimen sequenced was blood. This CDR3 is CASRTGQSNTGELFF. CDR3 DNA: TGTGCCAGCAGGACGGGACAGTCCAACACCGGGGAGCTGTTTTTT.